This TCR beta chain was obtained from a study of human T cells and chemical hapten exposure. Individual cDNA molecules (in the library) carried attached unique molecular identifiers. Original handling: Counts of TCRs in each sample centred on a median of roughly 89,000 and extended from around 25,000 to 690,000. TCRdb recomputed calls from the RACE reads with MiXCR, one row per CDR3 protein. The V and J calls and clone size are TCRdb's, not the authors'. The data hold over 85,000 distinct CDR3 sequences, with 8.5% to 9% observed a single time. This sample's time point: healthy volunteer bleed at 2 weeks. Total RNA came from unfractionated whole blood. A few counts support this clonotype. What it binds is not known. Whole-study results and caveats: DPC sensitization did not alter TCRs above 1 in 1000 frequency.

Germline lookup yields CDR1 DFQATT and CDR2 SNEGSKA (reference sequence). Trimming removed 1 base from V and 7 bases from J; junction bases left unmatched: 8. There are 16 residues in the CDR3. The rearrangement links TRBV20-1 to TRBJ1-6; TRBD1 agrees at 9 bases. Sequenced input: whole blood. This clonotype was obtained from a female donor in good health. Some clones in this sample may be carry-over from other donors' samples. This CDR3 reads CSARAEAGTGNSPLHF. The DNA of the CDR3 is TGCAGTGCTAGAGCTGAAGCCGGGACAGGGAATTCACCCCTCCACTTT.